The 17 T cell receptor beta chains presented below share a single source sample, sequenced in a study of blood T cell repertoires in COVID-19. Method: immunoSEQ multiplex PCR; TCRdb's copy keeps in-frame clones and lacks some. There are more than 400,000 clones in the sample; about nine tenths occur only once, and 0.55% to 0.75% lies in the top ten. The sample taken for sequencing was PBMCs or T cells enriched from blood (not recorded which). The receptors were gathered from a man younger than 35 who had recovered from COVID-19.

This chain joins TRBV7-3 and TRBJ2-2; possible D gene TRBD2, 6 bases. Per germline, CDR1 SGHTA and CDR2 FQGTGA. Trimming shortened V by 5 bases and J by 8 bases, and 12 bases separated the two germline ends. This CDR3 contains 13 residues. This chain's CDR3 is CASSPGRPGELFF. CDR3 nucleotides: TGTGCCAGCAGCCCTGGGAGGCCGGGGGAGCTGTTTTTT.

The rearrangement joins TRBV5-4 to TRBJ2-3; D is possibly TRBD2 (5 bases). V was cut by 0 bases and J by 1 base, with 9 bases left in between. This CDR3 comprises 15 residues. In germline, CDR1 is SGHNT, CDR2 YYREEE (reference sequence). CDR3 sequence (DNA): TGTGCCAGCAGCTTGGGAGGGCTAGGCACAGATACGCAGTATTTT. Translated, it gives CASSLGGLGTDTQYF.

J is TRBJ2-7 and V is TRBV27, with D possibly TRBD2 on 5 matching bases. Germline V gene sequence: CDR1 MNHEY, CDR2 SMNVEV (reference sequence). The V end lost 6 bases, the J end lost 1 base, and 25 bases lay between the germline ends. This CDR3 spans 18 amino acids. CDR3 residues: CASSQIRDWPSGSYEQYF. CDR3 DNA: TGTGCCAGCAGCCAAATCCGGGATTGGCCGAGCGGTTCCTACGAGCAGTACTTC.

The V gene is TRBV9, the J gene TRBJ2-3, with D tentatively TRBD1 (5 bases). The CDR3 is made up of 16 amino acids. Looked up from germline, CDR1 is SGDLS and CDR2 is YYNGEE. Trimming left V 4 bases short and J 0 bases short, with 15 bases between. The CDR3 sequence: CASSPSGAGSTDTQYF. In DNA form, the CDR3 reads TGTGCCAGCAGCCCTAGTGGGGCAGGGAGCACAGATACGCAGTATTTT.

V gene TRBV7-2 combines with J gene TRBJ2-7, with a weak D call TRBD2 (6 bases). Germline lookup yields CDR1 SGHTA and CDR2 FQGNSA. Trimming took 8 bases from V and 4 from J, leaving 18 bases between them. This CDR3 spans 14 amino acids. CDR3 region: CASRSGPIIYEQYF. CDR3 bases: TGTGCCAGCCGGAGCGGGCCGATTATTTACGAGCAGTACTTC.

CDR3 residues: CASSPEWTVAYEQYF. The CDR3 DNA reads TGTGCCAGCAGCCCTGAATGGACAGTGGCCTACGAGCAGTACTTC. This chain connects TRBV6-2 or TRBV6-3 to TRBJ2-7, with a possible D match to TRBD1 (6 bases). Trimming pared 6 bases from V and 2 bases from J, leaving 17 bases between. CDR3 length equals 15 residues. Looked up from germline, CDR1 is MNHEY and CDR2 is SVGEGT.

V and J are TRBV3-1 (or the pseudogene TRBV3-2) and TRBJ1-3; D may be TRBD1 (5 bases). Per germline, CDR1 LGHDT and CDR2 YNNKEL (reference sequence). This CDR3 has 15 residues. Trimming removed 4 bases at V and 3 bases at J, with 13 bases between. This CDR3 reads CASSRTQEHGNTIYF. CDR3 coding DNA: TGTGCCAGCAGCCGCACACAGGAACATGGAAACACCATATATTTT.

This chain connects TRBV9 to TRBJ1-6; no clear D gene. The CDR3 is 15 amino acids. Germline CDR1 SGDLS, CDR2 YYNGEE. V gave up 3 bases and J gave up 7 bases, with 14 bases separating them. CDR3 DNA: TGTGCCAGCAGCGCCGGAGTTCAATCAAATTCACCCCTCCACTTT. It is translated as CASSAGVQSNSPLHF.

The chain couples TRBV2 to TRBJ1-2; D remains unclear. V was clipped by 5 bases and J by 4 bases, with 8 bases between them. CDR3 size: 12 residues. CDR1 and CDR2 (germline): SNHLY, FYNNEI. CDR3 DNA sequence: TGTGCCAGCAGTATTGGCGGCTATGGCTACACCTTC. Translation gives CASSIGGYGYTF.

A few counts support this clone. The chain is built from TRBV4-1 and TRBJ1-1; D unclear. The CDR3 is 15 amino acids. From germline, CDR1 is MGHRA and CDR2 YSYEKL. V was clipped by 1 base and J by 3 bases, with 12 bases between them. In DNA, the CDR3 is TGCGCCAGCAGCCAAGCTCGAGGGATTGACACTGAAGCTTTCTTT. It yields the protein CASSQARGIDTEAFF.

The rearrangement links TRBV10-2 to TRBJ1-3; D is undetermined. The length of the CDR3 is 13 residues. In germline, CDR1 is WSHSY, CDR2 SAAADI. V lost 7 bases to trimming and J lost 1 base, with 8 bases between them. The CDR3 DNA reads TGCGCCAGCACCCCCGGGTCTGGAAACACCATATATTTT. Protein product: CASTPGSGNTIYF.

The chain carries TRBV18 and TRBJ1-2; D remains ambiguous. The CDR3 has 16 residues. CDR1 and CDR2 (germline): KGHSH, LQKENI. V lost 0 bases, J lost 0 bases, and 11 bases lay in between. The CDR3 nucleotides read TGTGCCAGCTCACCACCGAGGCCTGAAGCTAACTATGGCTACACCTTC. It yields the protein CASSPPRPEANYGYTF. The full variable domain, its missing parts supplied by reference TRBV18 and TRBJ1-2, is NAGVMQNPRHLVRRRGQEARLRCSPMKGHSHVYWYRQLPEEGLKFMVYLQKENIIDESGMPKERFSAEFPKEGPSILRIQQVVRGDSAAYFCASSPPRPEANYGYTFGSGTRLTVV.

This chain connects TRBV19 to TRBJ2-7; 11 bases line up with TRBD2. The CDR3 consists of 15 residues. In germline, CDR1 is LNHDA, CDR2 SQIVND (reference sequence). V was pared by 4 bases and J by 5 bases, with 7 bases of the junction left unmatched. The CDR3: CASSTRLAGSDEQYF. CDR3 nucleotide sequence: TGTGCCAGTAGTACCCGACTAGCGGGGAGCGACGAGCAGTACTTC. Looking up the rest from reference TRBV19 and TRBJ2-7 gives the full variable domain: DGGITQSPKYLFRKEGQNVTLSCEQNLNHDAMYWYRQDPGQGLRLIYYSQIVNDFQKGDIAEGYSVSREKKESFPLTVTSAQKNPTAFYLCASSTRLAGSDEQYFGPGTRLTVT.

The chain has TRBV4-1 and TRBJ2-5; 12 bases agree with TRBD1. V was pared by 2 bases and J by 1 base, with 17 bases of the junction left unmatched. CDR1 and CDR2 (germline): MGHRA, YSYEKL. There are 21 residues in the CDR3. The DNA of the CDR3 is TGCGCCAGCAGCCAACCTTGGGACAGGGGGCCCAATTTAAAACCCCAAGAGACCCAGTACTTC. Residues: CASSQPWDRGPNLKPQETQYF.

The chain joins TRBV9 to TRBJ2-7, with 7 bases matching TRBD1. CDR1 SGDLS and CDR2 YYNGEE come from the germline V gene. The CDR3 has 13 amino acids. Trimming removed 3 bases from V and 6 bases from J; junction bases left unmatched: 6. This CDR3 reads CASSAQAGGEQYF. As DNA, the CDR3 is TGTGCCAGCAGCGCCCAAGCAGGGGGCGAGCAGTACTTC.

The chain uses TRBV4-2 and TRBJ1-2; 7 bases align to TRBD1. The V segment lost 4 bases and the J segment 4 bases; nucleotides outside the gene matches: 12. The CDR3 is 16 residues long. The germline V gene encodes CDR1 LGHNA and CDR2 YNFKEQ. CDR3 residues: CASSRLSSGQSYGYTF. In nucleotides, the CDR3 is TGTGCCAGCAGCCGCCTGAGCTCGGGACAGAGCTATGGCTACACCTTC.

The rearrangement uses TRBV4-1 and TRBJ1-6, with D unresolved. The CDR3 has 14 amino acids. In germline, CDR1 is MGHRA, CDR2 YSYEKL. Trimming removed 1 base at V and 8 bases at J, with 9 bases between. The CDR3 nucleotides read TGCGCCAGCAGCCAAGGCAGGACTGATTCACCCCTCCACTTT. It yields the protein CASSQGRTDSPLHF.